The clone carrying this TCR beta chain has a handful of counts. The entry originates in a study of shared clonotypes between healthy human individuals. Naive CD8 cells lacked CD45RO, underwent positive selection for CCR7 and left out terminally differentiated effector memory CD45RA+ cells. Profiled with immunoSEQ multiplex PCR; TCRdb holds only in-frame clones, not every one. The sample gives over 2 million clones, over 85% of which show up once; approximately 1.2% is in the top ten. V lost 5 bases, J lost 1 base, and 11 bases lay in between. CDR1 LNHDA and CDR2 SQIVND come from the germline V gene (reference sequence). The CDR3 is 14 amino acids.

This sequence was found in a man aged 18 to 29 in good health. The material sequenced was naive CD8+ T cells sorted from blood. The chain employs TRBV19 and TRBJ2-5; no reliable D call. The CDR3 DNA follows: TGTGCCAGTAGTCCTCGATCCCCCCAAGAGACCCAGTACTTC. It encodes CASSPRSPQETQYF.